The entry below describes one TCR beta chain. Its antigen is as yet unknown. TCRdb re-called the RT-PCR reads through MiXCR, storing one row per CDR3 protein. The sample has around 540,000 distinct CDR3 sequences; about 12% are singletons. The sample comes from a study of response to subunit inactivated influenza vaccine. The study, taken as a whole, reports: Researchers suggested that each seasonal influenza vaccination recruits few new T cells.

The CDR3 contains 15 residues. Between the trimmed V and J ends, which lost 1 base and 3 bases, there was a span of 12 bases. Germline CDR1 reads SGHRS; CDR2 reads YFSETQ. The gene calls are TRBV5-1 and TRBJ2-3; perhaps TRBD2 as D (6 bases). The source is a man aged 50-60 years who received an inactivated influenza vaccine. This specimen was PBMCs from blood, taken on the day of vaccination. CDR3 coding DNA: TGCGCCAGCAGCTTGTCACCGGGAGTAACAGATACGCAGTATTTT. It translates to CASSLSPGVTDTQYF.